A single sample is the source of the 30 T cell receptor beta chains below, sequenced in a study of radiation and T cells in renal cell carcinoma. Time point reported: blood 4 weeks post-SBRT, at nephrectomy. Treatment in this sample: 15 Gy SBRT to primary tumor, nephrectomy 4 weeks later. The method was immunoSEQ multiplex PCR; TCRdb's version includes in-frame clones alone and lacks a portion of them. The sample holds about 83,000 clones, around four fifths seen once. The sample in question was blood, obtained from a patient whose treatment included radiotherapy and nephrectomy. These receptor sequences come from a woman aged 55 to 70 with renal cell carcinoma.

The DNA for the CDR3 is TGTGCCAGCAGCTTAACCGTCGTACGAACAGGGGGTACTGAAGCTTTCTTT. The encoded protein is CASSLTVVRTGGTEAFF. V is TRBV28 and J is TRBJ1-1, with 8 bases matching TRBD1. Germline values: CDR1 MDHEN, CDR2 SYDVKM. CDR3 length: 17 amino acids. Trimming at V came to 6 bases and at J to 5 bases, leaving 17 bases not matched to a gene.

This rearrangement joins TRBV10-3 to TRBJ2-1; no clear D. The germline V gene encodes CDR1 ENHRY and CDR2 SYGVKD. This CDR3 comprises 13 residues. V lost 0 bases, J lost 7 bases, and 7 bases lay in between. CDR3 sequence: CAISESSQNEQFF. The DNA for the CDR3 is TGTGCCATCAGTGAGTCGAGTCAGAATGAGCAGTTCTTC.

This clone was seen a handful of times. V gene TRBV15 combines with J gene TRBJ1-1, with 7 bases identical to TRBD1. Per germline, CDR1 LNHNV and CDR2 YYDKDF (reference sequence). V trimming: 5 bases; J trimming: 4 bases; junction bases outside the gene matches: 10. The length of the CDR3 is 15 residues. CDR3 amino acids: CATSALTGKGTEAFF. CDR3 coding DNA: TGTGCCACCAGCGCTTTGACAGGGAAGGGCACTGAAGCTTTCTTT.

The chain uses TRBV4-3 and TRBJ2-4, with unresolved D. The V gene's germline CDR1 is LGHNA and CDR2 YSLEER. CDR3 size: 17 residues. V lost 0 bases to trimming and J lost 3 bases, with 15 bases between them. CDR3 DNA sequence: TGCGCCAGCAGCCAAGATCGTGGGTTTTTAGGCAAAAACATTCAGTACTTC. Protein sequence: CASSQDRGFLGKNIQYF.

The chain recombines TRBV5-4 with TRBJ2-7, with D possibly matching TRBD2 (7 bases). CDR3 size: 15 residues. The V gene lost 3 bases and the J gene lost 2 bases, with 15 bases spanning the gap. The germline V gene has CDR1 SGHNT and CDR2 YYREEE (reference sequence). DNA for the CDR3: TGTGCCAGCAGCTCAACAGGGACTACCACCTACGAGCAGTACTTC. Encoded protein: CASSSTGTTTYEQYF. Together with reference TRBV5-4 and TRBJ2-7, the CDR3 gives the full variable domain: ETGVTQSPTHLIKTRGQQVTLRCSSQSGHNTVSWYQQALGQGPQFIFQYYREEENGRGNFPPRFSGLQFPNYSSELNVNALELDDSALYLCASSSTGTTTYEQYFGPGTRLTVT.

The chain couples TRBV6-1 to TRBJ2-7; 12 positions agree with TRBD2. Germline lookup yields CDR1 MNHNS and CDR2 SASEGT. There are 18 residues in the CDR3. Unmatched junction bases numbered 8, after V lost 2 bases and J lost 0 bases. The CDR3 region is CASSEWWTSGVSSYEQYF. CDR3 nucleotide sequence: TGTGCCAGCAGTGAATGGTGGACTAGCGGGGTGAGCTCCTACGAGCAGTACTTC.

This sequence joins TRBV5-6 and TRBJ2-7; TRBD2 matches at 7 bases. CDR1 is SGHDT, CDR2 YYEEEE, per germline. V was clipped by 2 bases and J by 2 bases; unmatched bases: 7. This CDR3 has 15 amino acids. CDR3 coding DNA: TGTGCCAGCAGCTTCGGCGGGACTAAACCCTACGAGCAGTACTTC. Translation: CASSFGGTKPYEQYF.

The V gene is TRBV5-1, the J gene TRBJ2-1, with 8 bases lining up with TRBD2. The V gene's germline CDR1 is SGHRS and CDR2 YFSETQ. The CDR3 sequence is 14 residues long. V lost 0 bases to trimming and J lost 6 bases; unmatched junction nucleotides: 2. The CDR3 region has the DNA TGCGCCAGCAGCTTGGCGGGGGGGCTCAATGAGCAGTTCTTC. Encoded protein: CASSLAGGLNEQFF.

The chain carries TRBV5-1 and TRBJ2-3; 7 bases map to TRBD1. Germline-derived CDR1 and CDR2 are SGHRS and YFSETQ. The CDR3 runs to 14 residues. J was trimmed by 3 bases and V by 2 bases; bases with no gene match: 3. CDR3 loop: CASSLRQGTDTQYF. The CDR3 bases are TGCGCCAGCAGCTTAAGACAGGGAACAGATACGCAGTATTTT. The variable domain in full, completed from reference TRBV5-1 and TRBJ2-3, reads KAGVTQTPRYLIKTRGQQVTLSCSPISGHRSVSWYQQTPGQGLQFLFEYFSETQRNKGNFPGRFSGRQFSNSRSEMNVSTLELGDSALYLCASSLRQGTDTQYFGPGTRLTVL.

V gene TRBV19 combines with J gene TRBJ1-2; 7 bases are shared with TRBD1. This CDR3 contains 18 residues. The trim removed 8 bases at V and 0 bases at J, leaving 18 bases unmatched. Germline loops: CDR1 LNHDA, CDR2 SQIVND (reference sequence). The CDR3 protein is CASSPLRPGQRTNYGYTF. CDR3 bases: TGTGCCAGTTCTCCCCTCCGCCCGGGACAGCGAACTAACTATGGCTACACCTTC.

The J gene is TRBJ2-1, the V gene TRBV28; D is possibly TRBD1 (7 bases). From germline, CDR1 is MDHEN and CDR2 SYDVKM. The CDR3 sequence is 13 residues long. V lost 6 bases and J lost 7, with 13 bases in between. CDR3 nucleotide sequence: TGTGCCAGCAGGCCAGCAGGGGGGAATGAGCAGTTCTTC. It yields the protein CASRPAGGNEQFF.

V and J are TRBV6-1 and TRBJ2-7; 10 bases line up with TRBD1. The CDR3 sequence is 15 residues long. Germline CDR1 reads MNHNS; CDR2 reads SASEGT. The V and J ends lost 4 bases and 6 bases, in that order; junction bases with no gene match: 9. CDR3 region: CASSGLRTGGLEQYF. In DNA form, the CDR3 reads TGTGCCAGCAGTGGCCTCAGGACAGGGGGACTCGAGCAGTACTTC.

The V and J genes are TRBV6-1 and TRBJ1-2; 7 bases are a match to TRBD1. J was trimmed by 5 bases and V by 1 base; bases with no gene match: 7. The CDR3 is 15 amino acids. The germline gives CDR1 MNHNS, CDR2 SASEGT. The chain's CDR3 is CASSEESQGVYGYTF. The DNA for the CDR3 is TGTGCCAGCAGTGAAGAATCCCAGGGGGTGTATGGCTACACCTTC.

The rearrangement uses TRBV2 and TRBJ2-2; D is unclear. Trimming pared 3 bases from V and 1 base from J, leaving 6 bases between. Germline V lookup: CDR1 SNHLY, CDR2 FYNNEI. CDR3 size: 14 residues. The CDR3 here is CASSDKRNTGELFF. The CDR3 DNA follows: TGTGCCAGCAGTGATAAGAGGAACACCGGGGAGCTGTTTTTT.

In its sample, this clone was seen once. The chain employs TRBV6-1 and TRBJ1-5, with TRBD1 as a possible D gene (5 bases). Germline-derived CDR1 and CDR2 are MNHNS and SASEGT. The germline V and J ends were trimmed by 4 bases and 0 bases, with 10 bases remaining between them. This CDR3 region has 15 residues. The chain's CDR3 is CASSVGAPSNQPQHF. Here the CDR3 DNA reads TGTGCCAGCAGTGTAGGGGCCCCTAGCAATCAGCCCCAGCATTTT.

The chain combines TRBV21-1 with TRBJ1-4. TRBV21-1 is deemed a pseudogene. The CDR3 totals 13 residues. The CDR3 DNA sequence: TGTGCCAGCAGCAAATTGGTGAATGAAAAACTGTTTTTT. It encodes CASSKLVNEKLFF.

This chain joins TRBV19 and TRBJ2-5, with unresolved D. Germline V gene lookup returns CDR1 LNHDA and CDR2 SQIVND (reference sequence). CDR3 length: 13 residues. Trimming took 3 bases from V and 5 from J, leaving 10 bases between them. The DNA of the CDR3 is TGTGCCAGTAGTATCCGTGGTGGGGAGACCCAGTACTTC. This sequence encodes CASSIRGGETQYF.

V is TRBV7-3 and J is TRBJ2-4; D uncertain. V was trimmed by 5 bases and J by 2 bases, leaving 10 bases between them. CDR1 is SGHTA, CDR2 FQGTGA, per germline. The CDR3 totals 14 residues. The CDR3 DNA reads as TGTGCCAGCAGCGTAGGGTGGTCCAAAAACATTCAGTACTTC. As protein: CASSVGWSKNIQYF.

The V call is TRBV6-5, the J call TRBJ1-6; D is perhaps TRBD1 (5 bases). The CDR3 is made up of 14 amino acids. From germline, CDR1 is MNHEY and CDR2 SVGAGI. With 10 bases removed from V and 6 bases from J, the gap between germline ends came to 16 bases. In DNA, the CDR3 is TGTGCCACCCAGATCCCCGGGGCTAATTCACCCCTCCACTTT. Amino acids: CATQIPGANSPLHF.

V gene TRBV15 combines with J gene TRBJ2-7; no reliable D call. The CDR3 contains 12 residues. The germline gives CDR1 LNHNV, CDR2 YYDKDF (reference sequence). V lost 7 bases to trimming and J lost 5 bases, with 12 bases between them. The chain's CDR3 is CATKASNDEQYF. The CDR3 nucleotides are TGTGCCACCAAAGCTTCGAACGACGAGCAGTACTTC.

V usage is TRBV19 and J usage is TRBJ1-6; maybe TRBD1 (5 bases). Trimming stripped 3 bases from V and 7 bases from J, with 10 bases between. Per germline, CDR1 LNHDA and CDR2 SQIVND (reference sequence). The CDR3 covers 14 residues. CDR3 bases: TGTGCCAGTAGTATTGGGAGGGGAAATTCACCCCTCCACTTT. Translated, it gives CASSIGRGNSPLHF.

The chain couples TRBV5-1 to TRBJ2-1, with 8 bases that match TRBD2. Germline V lookup: CDR1 SGHRS, CDR2 YFSETQ. The J segment lost 6 bases and the V segment lost 0 bases, leaving 8 bases of the junction unmatched. The CDR3 is 16 amino acids. The DNA of the CDR3 is TGCGCCAGCAGCTTGGCCGGGGCGGGGGGCCTCAATGAGCAGTTCTTC. Its protein product is CASSLAGAGGLNEQFF.

The sample holds a few counts of this clone. This chain joins TRBV7-3 and TRBJ1-4; D is unclear. V was clipped by 5 bases and J by 8 bases, with 9 bases between them. The CDR3 runs to 12 residues. The germline gives CDR1 SGHTA, CDR2 FQGTGA. The CDR3 nucleotides are TGTGCCAGCAGCCCGCTCCGGGAAAAACTGTTTTTT. Translated: CASSPLREKLFF.

The chain uses TRBV7-2 and TRBJ2-1; D perhaps matches TRBD1 (5 bases). CDR1 is SGHTA and CDR2 is FQGNSA in the germline V gene. This CDR3 is 11 amino acids long. With 6 bases removed from V and 10 bases from J, the gap between germline ends came to 10 bases. The CDR3 region is CASRTAGEQFF. CDR3 coding DNA: TGTGCCAGCAGGACTGCAGGGGAGCAGTTCTTC.

This clone was seen once. The rearrangement links TRBV6-5 to TRBJ2-5; TRBD2 agrees at 7 bases. J was trimmed by 5 bases and V by 7 bases; bases with no gene match: 10. The CDR3 consists of 14 residues. The germline CDR1 and CDR2 sequences are MNHEY and SVGAGI. CDR3 protein: CASTLGGRFETQYF. DNA of the CDR3: TGTGCCAGCACATTAGGCGGGAGATTTGAGACCCAGTACTTC.

This clone was recorded once. The rearrangement joins TRBV19 to TRBJ2-2, with 8 bases fitting TRBD1. Germline V gives CDR1 LNHDA, CDR2 SQIVND (reference sequence). After removal of 4 bases from V and 5 bases from J, the junction contained 6 bases not matched to a gene. The CDR3 has 15 amino acids. The CDR3 region is CASSTLQGGTGELFF. For the CDR3, the DNA is TGTGCCAGTAGTACCCTACAGGGGGGAACCGGGGAGCTGTTTTTT.

CDR3 amino acids: CASSSWGSRGGNTIYF. In nucleotides, the CDR3 is TGTGCCAGCAGCTCCTGGGGGTCGAGAGGGGGAAACACCATATATTTT. The rearrangement links TRBV7-2 to TRBJ1-3; TRBD1 is a possible D gene (5 bases). Trimming removed 4 bases from V and 4 bases from J, with 17 bases in between. Germline V lookup: CDR1 SGHTA, CDR2 FQGNSA. There are 16 residues in the CDR3.

This chain joins TRBV5-6 and TRBJ1-2; no definite D call. V was shortened by 2 bases and J by 3 bases, with 8 bases between the two germline ends. This CDR3 comprises 13 residues. Germline V gives CDR1 SGHDT, CDR2 YYEEEE. The CDR3 region has the DNA TGTGCCAGCAGCTTAGGGTGGGACTATGGCTACACCTTC. This gives the protein CASSLGWDYGYTF.

This chain connects TRBV7-9 to TRBJ2-7; D call uncertain. The CDR3 sequence is 12 residues long. Deletions cut 2 bases from V and 5 bases from J, with 7 bases between. Per germline, CDR1 SEHNR and CDR2 FQNEAQ (reference sequence). Here the CDR3 reads CASSLKGDEQYF. CDR3 sequence (DNA): TGTGCCAGCAGCTTAAAGGGCGACGAGCAGTACTTC.

J is TRBJ2-2 and V is TRBV19; D perhaps matches TRBD1 (6 bases). The CDR3 extends over 17 amino acids. Germline CDR1 reads LNHDA; CDR2 reads SQIVND (reference sequence). The V and J ends lost 7 bases and 5 bases respectively, with 23 bases between them. The DNA for the CDR3 is TGTGCCAGTACCCTCTATGGGGGCCCCCAGCATACCGGGGAGCTGTTTTTT. Protein: CASTLYGGPQHTGELFF.